This TCR beta chain is from a study of graft-versus-host responses after intestinal transplantation. Study background: Every transplant recipient was induced with anti-thymocyte globulin, then maintained on tacrolimus and steroids for around 3 years.

Study results and caveats: There were GvH clones found in recipient marrow, and some of them appeared first in ileum or blood.

In regard to this clone: As yet, its antigen is unknown.

V shed 5 bases and J shed 10 bases, with 11 bases lying between them. There are 10 residues in the CDR3. Germline CDR1 and CDR2: SQVTM and ANQGSEA. Repertoires were generated with immunoSEQ multiplex PCR, while TCRdb's copy carries only in-frame clones and drops some. Of over 80,000 clones listed, more than 70% are singletons. The sample in question was PBMCs, obtained 255 days after intestinal transplant. The clonotype was recovered from a human patient who received an intestinal transplant, so some T cells may come from the graft donor. V gene TRBV29-1 combines with J gene TRBJ1-2; D gene unclear. CDR3 coding DNA: TGCAGCGTTATAACCCGGGACTACACCTTC. Its protein product is CSVITRDYTF.